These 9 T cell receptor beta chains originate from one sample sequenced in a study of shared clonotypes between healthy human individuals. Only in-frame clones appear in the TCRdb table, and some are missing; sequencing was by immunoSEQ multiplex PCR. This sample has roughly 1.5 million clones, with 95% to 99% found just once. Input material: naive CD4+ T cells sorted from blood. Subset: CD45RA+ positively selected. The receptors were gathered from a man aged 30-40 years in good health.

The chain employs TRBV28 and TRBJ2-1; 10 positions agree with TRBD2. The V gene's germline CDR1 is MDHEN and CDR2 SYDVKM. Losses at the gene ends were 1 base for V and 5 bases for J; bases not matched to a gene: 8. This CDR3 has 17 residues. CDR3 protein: CASSLFELAGVNNEQFF. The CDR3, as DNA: TGTGCCAGCAGTTTATTCGAGCTAGCGGGAGTTAACAATGAGCAGTTCTTC.

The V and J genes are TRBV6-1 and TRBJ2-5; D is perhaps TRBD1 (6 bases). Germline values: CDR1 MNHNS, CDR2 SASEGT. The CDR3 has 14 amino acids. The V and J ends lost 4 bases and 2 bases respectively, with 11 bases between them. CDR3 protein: CASSGQGQQETQYF. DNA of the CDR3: TGTGCCAGCAGTGGGCAGGGGCAACAAGAGACCCAGTACTTC.

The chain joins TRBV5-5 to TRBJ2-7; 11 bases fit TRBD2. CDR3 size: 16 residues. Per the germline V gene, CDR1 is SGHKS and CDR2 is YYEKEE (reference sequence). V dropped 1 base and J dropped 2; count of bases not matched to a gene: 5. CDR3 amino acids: CASSLTGTSGPYEQYF. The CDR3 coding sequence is TGTGCCAGCAGCTTGACCGGGACTAGCGGACCCTACGAGCAGTACTTC.

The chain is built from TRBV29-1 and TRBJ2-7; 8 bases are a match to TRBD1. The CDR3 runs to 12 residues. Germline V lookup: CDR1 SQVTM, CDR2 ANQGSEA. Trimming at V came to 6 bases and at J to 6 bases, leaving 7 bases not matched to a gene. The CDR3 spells CSVSQGASEQYF. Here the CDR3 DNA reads TGCAGCGTCTCCCAGGGGGCCAGCGAGCAGTACTTC.

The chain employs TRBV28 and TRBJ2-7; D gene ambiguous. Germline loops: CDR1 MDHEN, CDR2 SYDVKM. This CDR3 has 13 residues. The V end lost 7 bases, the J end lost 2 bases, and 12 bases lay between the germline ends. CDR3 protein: CASNSRIPYEQYF. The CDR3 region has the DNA TGTGCCAGCAACAGCCGAATTCCCTACGAGCAGTACTTC.

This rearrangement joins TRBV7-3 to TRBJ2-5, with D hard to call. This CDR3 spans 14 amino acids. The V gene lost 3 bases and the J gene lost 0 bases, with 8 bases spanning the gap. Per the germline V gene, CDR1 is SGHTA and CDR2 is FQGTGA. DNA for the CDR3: TGTGCCAGCAGCTTGTCGGGTCACCAAGAGACCCAGTACTTC. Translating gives CASSLSGHQETQYF.

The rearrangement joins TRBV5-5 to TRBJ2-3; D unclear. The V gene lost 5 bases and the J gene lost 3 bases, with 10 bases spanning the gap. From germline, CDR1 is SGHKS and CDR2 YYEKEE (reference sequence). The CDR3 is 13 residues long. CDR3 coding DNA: TGTGCCAGCAGTGCGCTTACTACAGATACGCAGTATTTT. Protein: CASSALTTDTQYF.

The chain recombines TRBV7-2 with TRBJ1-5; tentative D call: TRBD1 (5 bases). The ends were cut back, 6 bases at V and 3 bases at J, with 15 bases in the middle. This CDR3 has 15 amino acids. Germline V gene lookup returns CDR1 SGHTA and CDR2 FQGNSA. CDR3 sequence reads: CASRSGAENNQPQHF. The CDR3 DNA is TGTGCCAGCAGGAGTGGGGCAGAGAACAATCAGCCCCAGCATTTT.

CDR3 sequence (DNA): TGTGCCAGCAGTTTACTCGACCCCTACGAGCAGTACTTC. It is translated as CASSLLDPYEQYF. This chain joins TRBV28 and TRBJ2-7; no firm D call. CDR1 is MDHEN and CDR2 is SYDVKM in the germline V gene. Between the trimmed V and J ends, which lost 2 bases and 2 bases, there was a span of 7 bases. The CDR3 is 13 amino acids.